One and the same sample provided the 19 T cell receptor beta chains below, sequenced in a study of blood T cell repertoires in COVID-19. Clones were sequenced by immunoSEQ multiplex PCR, and TCRdb holds only the in-frame ones, with some missing. The sample carries fewer than 70,000 clones, 80% to 95% recorded once. The sequenced sample was peripheral blood. The receptors stem from a man aged 50 to 60 with active COVID-19.

The chain couples TRBV24-1 to TRBJ1-4, with 9 bases matching TRBD1. The V and J ends lost 4 bases and 11 bases, in that order; junction bases with no gene match: 4. This CDR3 has 13 residues. Germline V lookup: CDR1 KGHDR, CDR2 SFDVKD. For the CDR3, the DNA is TGTGCCACCAGTGAGAGGGACAGGGATAAACTGTTTTTT. Its translation: CATSERDRDKLFF.

This clone was detected once. The rearrangement uses TRBV5-1 and TRBJ2-1; 8 bases are shared with TRBD1. The ends lost 3 bases at V and 4 bases at J; junction bases unmatched: 6. Germline V lookup: CDR1 SGHRS, CDR2 YFSETQ. This CDR3 is 15 amino acids long. The chain's CDR3 is CASSSGQGKYNEQFF. CDR3 sequence (DNA): TGCGCCAGCAGCTCCGGACAGGGAAAGTACAATGAGCAGTTCTTC.

CDR3 region: CASSLDQGNIYGYTF. The CDR3 coding sequence is TGCGCCAGCAGCTTGGACCAGGGTAATATCTATGGCTACACCTTC. This chain uses TRBV5-1 with TRBJ1-2; D may be TRBD1 (5 bases). Germline V lookup: CDR1 SGHRS, CDR2 YFSETQ. Trimming removed 0 bases from V and 4 bases from J, with 13 bases in between. There are 15 residues in the CDR3.

V usage is TRBV28 and J usage is TRBJ2-3; D remains unclear. From germline, CDR1 is MDHEN and CDR2 SYDVKM. The V end lost 2 bases, the J end lost 6 bases, and 12 bases lay between the germline ends. This CDR3 is built from 14 residues. The CDR3 region has the DNA TGTGCCAGCAGTTTAGCGCGGATGTTCGATACGCAGTATTTT. It translates to CASSLARMFDTQYF.

The V gene is TRBV4-1, the J gene TRBJ2-2, with a weak D call TRBD1 (5 bases). Germline V gene sequence: CDR1 MGHRA, CDR2 YSYEKL. V was pared by 1 base and J by 4 bases, with 13 bases between. The CDR3 spans 16 residues. The CDR3 nucleotides are TGCGCCAGCAGCCAAGTTCCTCAGGGTAGCACCGGGGAGCTGTTTTTT. It yields the protein CASSQVPQGSTGELFF.

This chain joins TRBV20-1 and TRBJ2-7; weak D call: TRBD2 (6 bases). Germline V lookup: CDR1 DFQATT, CDR2 SNEGSKA (reference sequence). Trimming took off 5 bases at V and 3 bases at J, with 8 bases between the two ends. The CDR3 covers 11 residues. CDR3 amino acids: CSAWRGYEQYF. The DNA of the CDR3 is TGCAGTGCTTGGCGGGGCTACGAGCAGTACTTC.

This chain links TRBV5-4 with TRBJ2-1; TRBD1 matches at 7 bases. The V and J ends lost 4 bases and 5 bases, in that order; junction bases with no gene match: 12. Germline CDR1 is SGHNT and CDR2 is YYREEE (reference sequence). This CDR3 contains 16 residues. CDR3 sequence reads: CASSRNRDRKNNEQFF. The CDR3 DNA follows: TGTGCCAGCAGCAGAAACCGGGACAGAAAGAACAATGAGCAGTTCTTC.

This clone came up a few times. The V gene is TRBV27, the J gene TRBJ1-5, with D hard to call. Germline assignment: CDR1 MNHEY and CDR2 SMNVEV (reference sequence). The CDR3 runs 13 residues. V was trimmed by 3 bases and J by 2 bases, leaving 5 bases between them. For the CDR3, the DNA is TGTGCCAGCAGTTTGCAGGGCAATCAGCCCCAGCATTTT. This translates into CASSLQGNQPQHF.

The chain joins TRBV10-3 to TRBJ2-6; the match to TRBD1 covers 7 bases. The CDR3 extends over 15 amino acids. The V gene end was trimmed by 9 bases and the J gene end by 0 bases; junction bases not matched to a gene: 5. Looked up from germline, CDR1 is ENHRY and CDR2 is SYGVKD. The CDR3 bases are TGTGCCATTAGGACAGGACCCTCTGGGGCCAACGTCCTGACTTTC. Its protein product is CAIRTGPSGANVLTF.

This clone turned up a few times. V and J are TRBV15 and TRBJ2-7; 8 positions agree with TRBD1. Trimming removed 2 bases from V and 2 bases from J; junction bases left unmatched: 20. This CDR3 comprises 20 residues. Germline lookup yields CDR1 LNHNV and CDR2 YYDKDF (reference sequence). CDR3 DNA: TGTGCCACCAGCAGAACCCTACAAGCCTTCCGGGACAGGCCAACCTACGAGCAGTACTTC. Protein: CATSRTLQAFRDRPTYEQYF.

The chain uses TRBV2 and TRBJ1-2; D perhaps matches TRBD1 (5 bases). Germline CDR1 SNHLY, CDR2 FYNNEI. The CDR3 loop spans 12 amino acids. V gave up 6 bases and J gave up 3 bases, with 8 bases separating them. The CDR3 sequence: CASRQVDYGYTF. In DNA, the CDR3 is TGTGCCAGCAGACAGGTGGACTATGGCTACACCTTC.

The chain uses TRBV11-2 and TRBJ1-3; no clear D gene. The CDR3 extends over 16 amino acids. Germline V lookup: CDR1 SGHAT, CDR2 FQNNGV. V was trimmed by 0 bases and J by 0 bases, leaving 9 bases between them. CDR3 DNA sequence: TGTGCCAGCAGCTTAGATCGACATCACTCTGGAAACACCATATATTTT. Protein product: CASSLDRHHSGNTIYF.

This clone has just one count. This chain uses TRBV14 with TRBJ2-1; 13 nucleotides line up with TRBD2. V lost 3 bases, J lost 0 bases, and 20 bases stayed unmatched. Looked up from germline, CDR1 is SGHDN and CDR2 is FVKESK. CDR3 length equals 23 residues. CDR3 sequence: CASSQILQFSTSGRNCSYNEQFF. The CDR3 DNA follows: TGTGCCAGCAGCCAGATACTACAATTTTCGACTAGCGGGAGGAATTGCTCCTACAATGAGCAGTTCTTC. The variable domain in full, completed from reference TRBV14 and TRBJ2-1, reads EAGVTQFPSHSVIEKGQTVTLRCDPISGHDNLYWYRRVMGKEIKFLLHFVKESKQDESGMPNNRFLAERTGGTYSTLKVQPAELEDSGVYFCASSQILQFSTSGRNCSYNEQFFGPGTRLTVL.

The V and J genes are TRBV5-1 and TRBJ2-7; 9 bases map to TRBD2. CDR1 and CDR2 (germline): SGHRS, YFSETQ. Trimming took 0 bases from V and 3 from J; bases not matched to a gene: 7. CDR3 length: 16 amino acids. CDR3 nucleotide sequence: TGCGCCAGCAGCTTGGCCCCGGCGGGGGGGGGCTACGAGCAGTACTTC. Translating it yields CASSLAPAGGGYEQYF.

This sequence joins TRBV7-2 and TRBJ2-1; the match to TRBD2 covers 7 bases. The V segment lost 4 bases and the J segment 6 bases; nucleotides outside the gene matches: 15. This CDR3 region has 17 residues. From germline, CDR1 is SGHTA and CDR2 FQGNSA. CDR3 sequence reads: CASSSQTGGGRGNEQFF. Written as DNA, the CDR3 is TGTGCCAGCAGCTCCCAGACCGGCGGGGGTCGGGGCAATGAGCAGTTCTTC.

The chain combines TRBV4-2 with TRBJ2-5; 7 bases match TRBD2. V lost 0 bases to trimming and J lost 5 bases; unmatched junction nucleotides: 6. The germline CDR1 and CDR2 sequences are LGHNA and YNFKEQ. The CDR3 runs 15 residues. The CDR3 DNA reads as TGTGCCAGCAGCCAAGAGCCTAGCGGCCGGGAGACCCAGTACTTC. Protein: CASSQEPSGRETQYF.

The chain is built from TRBV28 and TRBJ1-3; D perhaps matches TRBD1 (6 bases). The germline V and J ends were trimmed by 5 bases and 9 bases, with 17 bases remaining between them. CDR1 and CDR2 (germline): MDHEN, SYDVKM. CDR3 length: 14 amino acids. CDR3 sequence: CASSQEGGRLTIYF. The CDR3 nucleotides are TGTGCCAGCAGTCAAGAGGGGGGGCGCCTCACCATATATTTT.

V gene TRBV5-1 combines with J gene TRBJ2-3, with TRBD1 matching 10 bases. V gave up 4 bases and J gave up 1 base; unmatched junction bases: 6. Germline values: CDR1 SGHRS, CDR2 YFSETQ. The CDR3 spans 16 residues. CDR3 sequence (DNA): TGCGCCAGCAGCCCCGGTGGGACAGGGGGCACAGATACGCAGTATTTT. Its translation: CASSPGGTGGTDTQYF. Full variable domain (outside the CDR3, taken from reference TRBV5-1 and TRBJ2-3): KAGVTQTPRYLIKTRGQQVTLSCSPISGHRSVSWYQQTPGQGLQFLFEYFSETQRNKGNFPGRFSGRQFSNSRSEMNVSTLELGDSALYLCASSPGGTGGTDTQYFGPGTRLTVL.

This sequence joins TRBV23-1 and TRBJ2-1, with D possibly TRBD1 on 6 matching bases. TRBV23-1 is flagged as an ORF with uncertain function. Trimming took off 2 bases at V and 4 bases at J, with 15 bases between the two ends. The CDR3 spans 16 residues. The CDR3 sequence is CASSQRTAPTYNEQFF. The CDR3 DNA sequence: TGCGCCAGCAGTCAACGGACAGCGCCGACATACAATGAGCAGTTCTTC.